A selection of T cell receptor beta chains follows, all from one sample in a study of T cell responses to AZD1222 COVID-19 vaccine. Measured with immunoSEQ multiplex PCR; TCRdb has only the in-frame clones, and not every one. The table includes 95,000 to 100,000 clones, less than 95% detected once. This specimen consisted of peripheral blood, obtained on day 0 of AZD1222 vaccination. The receptor source for this set is an adult in good health. The CDR3 runs from the conserved cysteine through the conserved F or W. The D gene is left open where the match is weak. Clone size is shown for a subset of rows, as once, few, many or a class of expanded clone.

d_gene,j_gene,abundance,v_gene,CDR3aa,CDR3nt
.,TRBJ2-7,.,TRBV12-3/TRBV12-4,CASSTGQPYEQYF,TGTGCCAGCAGCACGGGACAACCCTACGAGCAGTACTTC
TRBD1,TRBJ1-2,few,TRBV2,CASSTGGQGYGYTF,TGTGCCAGCAGTACCGGAGGACAGGGCTATGGCTACACCTTC
.,TRBJ1-2,.,TRBV28,CASSFRGNYGYTF,TGTGCCAGCAGTTTTCGGGGGAACTATGGCTACACCTTC
.,TRBJ1-5,.,TRBV19,CASSNTGGVNQPQHF,TGTGCCAGTAGTAACACGGGAGGGGTAAATCAGCCCCAGCATTTT
.,TRBJ1-3,.,TRBV18,CASSPGNTIYF,TGTGCCAGCTCACCTGGAAACACCATATATTTT
.,TRBJ1-4,.,TRBV13,CASSSPLLEKLFF,TGTGCCAGCAGCTCCCCTCTGTTAGAAAAACTGTTTTTT
.,TRBJ2-3,once,TRBV6-5,CASSKGADTQYF,TGTGCCAGCAGCAAGGGGGCAGATACGCAGTATTTT
TRBD1,TRBJ1-1,.,TRBV28,CASSGRGIMNTEAFF,TGTGCCAGCAGTGGCAGGGGGATCATGAACACTGAAGCTTTCTTT
TRBD1,TRBJ2-7,.,TRBV3-1/TRBV3-2,CASSPFRDREESYEQYF,TGTGCCAGCAGCCCCTTTCGGGACAGGGAGGAAAGCTACGAGCAGTACTTC
.,TRBJ1-1,.,TRBV6-5,CASKAGPTEAFF,TGTGCCAGCAAGGCCGGCCCCACTGAAGCTTTCTTT